The clone carrying this TCR beta chain showed up many times. The sample is drawn from a study of blood T cell repertoires in COVID-19. Overall study: From the United States, Italy and Spain came samples of acute and convalescent COVID-19. T cells, B-cell-depleted T cells, or PBMCs provided the cDNA or gDNA that served as material.

Enrolment of Seattle patients took place during active infection, and they were followed longitudinally. TCRdb keeps only in-frame clones here, not all; method: immunoSEQ multiplex PCR. The sample lists hundreds of thousands of clones; over 80% were seen once. Germline CDR1 MNHEY, CDR2 SVGAGI. Trimming pared 8 bases from V and 9 bases from J, leaving 18 bases between. The CDR3 is 13 residues long. Sequencing input: peripheral blood. V gene TRBV6-5 combines with J gene TRBJ2-3, with D possibly being TRBD2 (5 bases). The sequence was obtained from a woman aged 25 to 39 with COVID-19, enrolled during active disease. Here the CDR3 DNA reads TGTGCCAGCGGGGATGGGGTGAGAGGGACGCAGTATTTT. It is translated as CASGDGVRGTQYF.